These 10 T cell receptor beta chains were sequenced from one sample in a study of identical twins. TCRdb recomputed calls from the 5' RACE reads with MiXCR, one row per CDR3 protein. The table shows more than 250,000 distinct CDR3 sequences, with about 8% occurring only once. This same sample was also taken into another study, of yellow fever vaccine responses in identical twins.

The sample comprised memory (CD45RO+) T cells sorted from blood. These receptors were collected from a woman aged 18 to 35 in good health.

In this sample, this clonotype turned up many times. The rearrangement joins TRBV6-5 to TRBJ2-1; 10 bases map to TRBD1. This CDR3 spans 15 amino acids. The germline CDR1 and CDR2 sequences are MNHEY and SVGAGI. The J segment lost 13 bases and the V segment lost 4 bases, leaving 13 bases of the junction unmatched. This chain's CDR3 is CASSSNVRDRGEQFF. The DNA for the CDR3 is TGTGCCAGCAGTTCGAACGTTCGGGACAGGGGAGAACAGTTCTTC.

This clonotype has at least ten counts. The chain recombines TRBV25-1 with TRBJ2-1; 8 positions agree with TRBD2. CDR3 length: 17 residues. V lost 1 base and J lost 9; bases outside the gene matches: 14. The germline V gene encodes CDR1 MGHDK and CDR2 SYGVNS. The CDR3 loop reads CASSESSSGRSRGEQFF. The DNA for the CDR3 is TGTGCCAGCAGTGAATCCTCGAGCGGGAGATCGAGGGGTGAGCAGTTCTTC.

Many counts were recorded for this clonotype. This chain links TRBV9 with TRBJ2-2, with 7 bases lining up with TRBD1. Losses at the gene ends were 0 bases for V and 8 bases for J; bases not matched to a gene: 10. The CDR3 consists of 16 residues. The germline V gene has CDR1 SGDLS and CDR2 YYNGEE. The CDR3, as DNA: TGTGCCAGCAGCGTAGGACAGGGCGCTCTATCAGGGGAGCTGTTTTTT. Protein sequence: CASSVGQGALSGELFF.

Only a few counts were recorded for this clonotype. The gene calls are TRBV2 and TRBJ1-2; D uncertain. Trimming cost V 3 bases and J 3 bases, with 11 bases left between them. The CDR3 totals 14 residues. The germline gives CDR1 SNHLY, CDR2 FYNNEI. CDR3 region: CASSDHVDDYGYTF. The CDR3 nucleotides read TGTGCCAGCAGTGATCACGTGGATGACTATGGCTACACCTTC.

This clonotype was seen only a few times. The rearrangement links TRBV24-1 to TRBJ2-3; no firm D call. CDR1 KGHDR and CDR2 SFDVKD come from the germline V gene. V lost 4 bases to trimming and J lost 6 bases, with 7 bases between them. The CDR3 totals 12 residues. The CDR3 protein is CATSDPGDTQYF. The CDR3 region has the DNA TGTGCCACCAGTGACCCCGGGGATACGCAGTATTTT.

The V call is TRBV2, the J call TRBJ2-1, with TRBD2 matching over 10 bases. Germline values: CDR1 SNHLY, CDR2 FYNNEI. V shed 5 bases, J shed 8 bases, and the junction held 9 bases outside the gene matches. The CDR3 sequence is 15 residues long. CDR3 sequence: CASSQLAGIHHEQFF. CDR3 coding DNA: TGTGCCAGCAGTCAACTAGCGGGAATTCACCATGAGCAGTTCTTC.

The V and J genes are TRBV2 and TRBJ1-1, with TRBD1 matching 8 bases. Losses at the gene ends were 6 bases for V and 4 bases for J; bases not matched to a gene: 7. The CDR3 covers 14 residues. Per germline, CDR1 SNHLY and CDR2 FYNNEI. CDR3 in DNA: TGTGCCAGCAGAGCCTCGACAGGGGCCACTGAAGCTTTCTTT. Amino acids: CASRASTGATEAFF. Complete variable domain (other parts from reference TRBV2 and TRBJ1-1): EPEVTQTPSHQVTQMGQEVILRCVPISNHLYFYWYRQILGQKVEFLVSFYNNEISEKSEIFDDQFSVERPDGSNFTLKIRSTKLEDSAMYFCASRASTGATEAFFGQGTRLTVV.

This clonotype was seen repeatedly, ten times or more. The chain recombines TRBV9 with TRBJ1-5; the match to TRBD1 covers 9 bases. Trimming at V came to 3 bases and at J to 5 bases, leaving 6 bases not matched to a gene. The CDR3 is 15 residues long. Germline CDR1 and CDR2: SGDLS and YYNGEE. This chain's CDR3 is CASSEGQGNYQPQHF. The CDR3 DNA sequence: TGTGCCAGCAGCGAGGGACAGGGAAACTATCAGCCCCAGCATTTT.

The sample holds many counts of this clonotype. The chain carries TRBV20-1 and TRBJ1-5; a possible D gene is TRBD1 (5 bases). CDR3 size: 13 residues. Germline CDR1 DFQATT, CDR2 SNEGSKA (reference sequence). The V gene lost 1 base and the J gene lost 4 bases, with 8 bases spanning the gap. The CDR3 DNA is TGCAGTGCTAGAGGGGGGGGTAATCAGCCCCAGCATTTT. Its translation is CSARGGGNQPQHF.

This clonotype was detected ten times or more. V and J are TRBV12-3 or TRBV12-4 and TRBJ1-1; D unresolved. The V end was cut by 6 bases, the J end by 1 base, with 9 bases between. The CDR3 consists of 13 residues. In DNA form, the CDR3 reads TGTGCCAGCAGGGTCAGCCAGAACACTGAAGCTTTCTTT. This gives the protein CASRVSQNTEAFF.